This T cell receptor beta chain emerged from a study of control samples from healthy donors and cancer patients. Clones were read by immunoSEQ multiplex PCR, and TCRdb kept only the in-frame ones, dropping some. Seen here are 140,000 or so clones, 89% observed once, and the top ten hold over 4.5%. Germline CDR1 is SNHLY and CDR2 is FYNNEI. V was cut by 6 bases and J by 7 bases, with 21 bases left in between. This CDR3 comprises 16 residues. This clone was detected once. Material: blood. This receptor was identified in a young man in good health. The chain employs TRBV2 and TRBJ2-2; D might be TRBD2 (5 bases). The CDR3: CASSRSWSTGVGELFF. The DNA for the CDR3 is TGTGCCAGCAGCCGAAGTTGGTCAACCGGGGTCGGGGAGCTGTTTTTT.